This T cell receptor (beta chain) was observed in a study of CD8+ T cells in alopecia areata. The wider study: Treated patients were dosed with oral tofacitinib, taking 5 to 10 mg twice daily. For 6 to 18 months, tofacitinib was taken, and 6 months off drug followed.

Extraction of RNA preceded its reverse transcription into cDNA, which served as the sequencing template. Libraries were prepared by immunoSEQ multiplex PCR; TCRdb keeps only in-frame clonotypes and omits some of them. Altogether 55,000 to 70,000 clones are present, approximately 46% being singletons, with the ten largest covering 15% to 20%. General study results and limits: Lesional scalp exceeded normal scalp in clonality, especially in alopecia totalis/universalis. Sequencing of scalp tissue also captures the resident alphabeta T cells of normal skin.

Per germline, CDR1 SGHAT and CDR2 FQNNGV. This CDR3 has 18 amino acids. V dropped 0 bases and J dropped 5; count of bases not matched to a gene: 7. For this clone: Its target is not known.

The starting material was CD8+ T cells sorted from blood, obtained at week 0. This TCR derives from a human donor with alopecia areata. The chain carries TRBV11-2 and TRBJ2-1, with 13 bases fitting TRBD2. The CDR3 protein is CASSLDLGLAGADNEQFF. The CDR3 bases are TGTGCCAGCAGCTTAGATCTTGGACTAGCGGGAGCCGACAATGAGCAGTTCTTC.